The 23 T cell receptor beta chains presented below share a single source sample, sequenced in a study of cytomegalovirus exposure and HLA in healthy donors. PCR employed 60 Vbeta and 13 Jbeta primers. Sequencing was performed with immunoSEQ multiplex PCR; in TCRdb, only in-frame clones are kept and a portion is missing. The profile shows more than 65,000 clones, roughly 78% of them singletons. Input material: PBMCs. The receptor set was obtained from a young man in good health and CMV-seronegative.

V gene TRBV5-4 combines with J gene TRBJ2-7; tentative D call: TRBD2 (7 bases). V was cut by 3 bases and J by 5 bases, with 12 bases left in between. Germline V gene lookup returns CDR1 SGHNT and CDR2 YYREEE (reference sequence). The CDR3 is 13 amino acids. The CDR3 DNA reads TGTGCCAGCAGCTCCCAGCGGGACAACGAGCAGTACTTC. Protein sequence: CASSSQRDNEQYF. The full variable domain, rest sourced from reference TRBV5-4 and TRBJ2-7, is ETGVTQSPTHLIKTRGQQVTLRCSSQSGHNTVSWYQQALGQGPQFIFQYYREEENGRGNFPPRFSGLQFPNYSSELNVNALELDDSALYLCASSSQRDNEQYFGPGTRLTVT.

Here the CDR3 reads CASTHGAGYTF. CDR3 in DNA: TGCGCCAGCACCCATGGGGCTGGCTACACCTTC. The chain joins TRBV5-1 to TRBJ1-2, with D perhaps matching TRBD1 (5 bases). V was cut by 6 bases and J by 7 bases, with 10 bases left in between. This CDR3 has 11 residues. Germline V gene lookup returns CDR1 SGHRS and CDR2 YFSETQ.

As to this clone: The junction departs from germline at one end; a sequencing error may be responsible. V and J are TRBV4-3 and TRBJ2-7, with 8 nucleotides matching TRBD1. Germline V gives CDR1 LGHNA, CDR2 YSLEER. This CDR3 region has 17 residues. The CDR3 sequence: CVSSHSAGTGEFYEQYF. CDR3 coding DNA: TGCGTCAGCAGCCACTCAGCAGGGACAGGCGAATTCTACGAGCAGTACTTC.

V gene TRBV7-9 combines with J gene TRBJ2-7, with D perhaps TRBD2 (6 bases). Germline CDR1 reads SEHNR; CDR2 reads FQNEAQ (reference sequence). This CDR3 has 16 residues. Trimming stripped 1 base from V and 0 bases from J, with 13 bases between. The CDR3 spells CASSLVGGRSSYEQYF. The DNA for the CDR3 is TGTGCCAGCAGCTTAGTTGGGGGGAGAAGCTCCTACGAGCAGTACTTC.

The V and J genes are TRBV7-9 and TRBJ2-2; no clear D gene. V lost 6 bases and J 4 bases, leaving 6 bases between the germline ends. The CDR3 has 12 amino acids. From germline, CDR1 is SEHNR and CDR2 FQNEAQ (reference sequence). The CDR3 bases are TGTGCCAGCAGTCTAGGCACCGGGGAGCTGTTTTTT. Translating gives CASSLGTGELFF. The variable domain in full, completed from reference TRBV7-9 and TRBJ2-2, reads DTGVSQNPRHKITKRGQNVTFRCDPISEHNRLYWYRQTLGQGPEFLTYFQNEAQLEKSRLLSDRFSAERPKGSFSTLEIQRTEQGDSAMYLCASSLGTGELFFGEGSRLTVL.

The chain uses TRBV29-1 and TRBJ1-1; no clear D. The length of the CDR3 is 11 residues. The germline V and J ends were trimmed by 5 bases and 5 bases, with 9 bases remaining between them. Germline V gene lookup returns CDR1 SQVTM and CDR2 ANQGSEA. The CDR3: CSVLRGTEAFF. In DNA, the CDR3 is TGCAGCGTTCTCCGGGGAACTGAAGCTTTCTTT.

DNA for the CDR3: TGTGCCAGCAGTTTATGGAGAATTGGTGCAACTAATGAAAAACTGTTTTTT. It translates to CASSLWRIGATNEKLFF. This chain links TRBV28 with TRBJ1-4; the D is unclear. Germline CDR1 MDHEN, CDR2 SYDVKM. The ends were cut back, 0 bases at V and 0 bases at J, with 11 bases in the middle. The CDR3 covers 17 residues.

DNA of the CDR3: TGCGCCAGCAGCTTGGGTATAGCGGGAGTACAGACCCAGTACTTC. It specifies CASSLGIAGVQTQYF. The chain joins TRBV5-1 to TRBJ2-5; 9 bases are a match to TRBD2. Germline CDR1 reads SGHRS; CDR2 reads YFSETQ. CDR3 length equals 15 residues. The junction had 6 bases not matched to a gene; V was cut back by 0 bases and J by 6 bases.

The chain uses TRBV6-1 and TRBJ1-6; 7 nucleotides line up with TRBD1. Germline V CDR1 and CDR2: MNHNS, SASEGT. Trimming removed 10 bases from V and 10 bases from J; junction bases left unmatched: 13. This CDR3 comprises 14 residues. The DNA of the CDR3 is TGTGCCATCAAGACTCAGGGGGATCGATCACCCCTCCACTTT. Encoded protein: CAIKTQGDRSPLHF.

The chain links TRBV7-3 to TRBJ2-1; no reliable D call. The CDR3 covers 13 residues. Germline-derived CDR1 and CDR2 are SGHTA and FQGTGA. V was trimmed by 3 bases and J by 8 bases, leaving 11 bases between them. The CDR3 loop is CASSFQQLHEQFF. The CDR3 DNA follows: TGTGCCAGCAGCTTCCAACAGCTCCATGAGCAGTTCTTC.

The CDR3 reads CASKGGAYEQYF. CDR3 DNA: TGTGCCAGCAAGGGGGGGGCGTACGAGCAGTACTTC. J is TRBJ2-7 and V is TRBV21-1; the D call of TRBD2 is as the table states it, not checked on the DNA. TRBV21-1 is flagged as a pseudogene. This CDR3 contains 12 residues.

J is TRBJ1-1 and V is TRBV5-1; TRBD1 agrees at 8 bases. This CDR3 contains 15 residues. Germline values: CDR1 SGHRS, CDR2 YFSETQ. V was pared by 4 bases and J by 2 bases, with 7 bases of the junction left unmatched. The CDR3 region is CASSVRGTGNTEAFF. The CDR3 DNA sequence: TGCGCCAGCAGCGTAAGAGGGACAGGTAACACTGAAGCTTTCTTT. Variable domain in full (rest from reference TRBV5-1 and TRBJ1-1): KAGVTQTPRYLIKTRGQQVTLSCSPISGHRSVSWYQQTPGQGLQFLFEYFSETQRNKGNFPGRFSGRQFSNSRSEMNVSTLELGDSALYLCASSVRGTGNTEAFFGQGTRLTVV.

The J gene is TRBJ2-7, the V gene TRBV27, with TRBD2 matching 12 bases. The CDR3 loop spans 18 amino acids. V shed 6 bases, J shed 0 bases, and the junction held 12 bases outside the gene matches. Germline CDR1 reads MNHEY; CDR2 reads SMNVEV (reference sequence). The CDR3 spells CASRLSGTSGHISYEQYF. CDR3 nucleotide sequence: TGTGCCAGCAGATTAAGCGGGACTAGCGGGCACATCTCCTACGAGCAGTACTTC.

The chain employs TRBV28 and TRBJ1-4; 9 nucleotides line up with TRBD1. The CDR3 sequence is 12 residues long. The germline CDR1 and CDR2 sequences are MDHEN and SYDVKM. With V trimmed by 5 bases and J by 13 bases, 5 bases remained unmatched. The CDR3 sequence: CASSLRQGGLFF. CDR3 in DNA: TGTGCCAGCAGTCTAAGACAGGGGGGACTGTTTTTT.

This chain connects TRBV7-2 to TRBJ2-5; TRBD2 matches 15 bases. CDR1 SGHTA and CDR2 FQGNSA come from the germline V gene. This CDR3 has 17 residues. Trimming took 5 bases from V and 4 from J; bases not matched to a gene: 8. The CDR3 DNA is TGTGCCAGCAGCCATCCCGGACTAGCGGGGGGGCTAGAGACCCAGTACTTC. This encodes CASSHPGLAGGLETQYF.

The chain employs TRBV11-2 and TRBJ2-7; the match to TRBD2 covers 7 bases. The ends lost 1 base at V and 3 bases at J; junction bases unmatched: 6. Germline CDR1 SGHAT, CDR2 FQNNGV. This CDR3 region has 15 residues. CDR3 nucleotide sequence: TGTGCCAGCAGCTTAGTTCCAGCGGGACTCTACGAGCAGTACTTC. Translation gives CASSLVPAGLYEQYF. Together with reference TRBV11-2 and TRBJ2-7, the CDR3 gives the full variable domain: EAGVAQSPRYKIIEKRQSVAFWCNPISGHATLYWYQQILGQGPKLLIQFQNNGVVDDSQLPKDRFSAERLKGVDSTLKIQPAKLEDSAVYLCASSLVPAGLYEQYFGPGTRLTVT.

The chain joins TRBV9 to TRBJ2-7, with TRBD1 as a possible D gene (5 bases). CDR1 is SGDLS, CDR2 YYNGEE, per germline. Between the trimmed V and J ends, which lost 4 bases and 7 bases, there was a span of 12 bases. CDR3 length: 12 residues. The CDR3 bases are TGTGCCAGCAGCCGCAGGGCAGGGGAGCAGTACTTC. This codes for CASSRRAGEQYF.

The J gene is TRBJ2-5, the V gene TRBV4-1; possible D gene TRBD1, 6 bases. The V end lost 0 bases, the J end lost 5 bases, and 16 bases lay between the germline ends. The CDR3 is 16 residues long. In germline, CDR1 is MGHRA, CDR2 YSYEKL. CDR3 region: CASSQDGTGSSETQYF. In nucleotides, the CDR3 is TGCGCCAGCAGCCAAGATGGCACAGGGAGTTCTGAGACCCAGTACTTC.

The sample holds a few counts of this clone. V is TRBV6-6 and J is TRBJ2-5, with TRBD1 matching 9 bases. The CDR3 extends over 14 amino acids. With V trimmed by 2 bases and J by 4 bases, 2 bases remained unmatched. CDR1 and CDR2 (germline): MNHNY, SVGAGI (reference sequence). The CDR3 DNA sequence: TGTGCCAGCAGTTACCCGGGACAGGGAGAGACCCAGTACTTC. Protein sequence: CASSYPGQGETQYF.

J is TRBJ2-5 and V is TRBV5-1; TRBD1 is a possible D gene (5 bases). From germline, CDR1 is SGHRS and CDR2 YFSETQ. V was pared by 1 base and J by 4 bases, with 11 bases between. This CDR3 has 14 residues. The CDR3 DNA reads TGCGCCAGCAGCTTGAGTGGCCAGGGAGAGACCCAGTACTTC. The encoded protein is CASSLSGQGETQYF.

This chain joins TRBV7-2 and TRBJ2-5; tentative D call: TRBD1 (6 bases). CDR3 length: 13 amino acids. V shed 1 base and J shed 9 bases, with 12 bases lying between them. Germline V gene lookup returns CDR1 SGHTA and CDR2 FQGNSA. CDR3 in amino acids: CASSLVRAGAQYF. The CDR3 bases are TGTGCCAGCAGCTTAGTTAGGGCAGGGGCCCAGTACTTC.

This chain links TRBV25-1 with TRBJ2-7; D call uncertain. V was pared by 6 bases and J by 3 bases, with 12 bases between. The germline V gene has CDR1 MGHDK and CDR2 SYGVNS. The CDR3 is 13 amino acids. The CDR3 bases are TGTGCCAGCAGAGTGAGTCCCTACTACGAGCAGTACTTC. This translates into CASRVSPYYEQYF.

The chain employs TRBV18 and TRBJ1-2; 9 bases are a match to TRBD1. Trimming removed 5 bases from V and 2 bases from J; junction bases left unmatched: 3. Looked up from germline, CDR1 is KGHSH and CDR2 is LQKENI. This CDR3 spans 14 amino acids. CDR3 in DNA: TGTGCCAGCTCAACCGGGACAGGGAACTATGGCTACACCTTC. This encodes CASSTGTGNYGYTF.